The 24 T cell receptor beta chains reported below all come from one sample, sequenced in a study of glioma-infiltrating T cells. Amplification of TCR alpha and beta CDR3 regions from RNA used iRepertoire nested multiplex PCR. TCRdb fed the multiplex PCR reads into MiXCR, producing one record per CDR3 protein. Among fewer than 200,000 distinct CDR3 sequences listed, 30% to 40% were seen once. What was sequenced was glioma tissue, nonneoplastic brain tissue, or PBMCs (not recorded which). These receptors were collected from a human donor with low-grade glioma or glioblastoma, undergoing nonglioma brain surgery, or in good health (not recorded which).

With regard to this clonotype: A much larger clone lies a single base off, so this may be a read error. Given the absence of the conserved phenylalanine or tryptophan at the CDR3 end, a read error is likely. CDR3 coding DNA: TGTGCCAGCAGCTTAGGAGGGATGATTGGGCAGTACCTC. It specifies CASSLGGMIGQYL. The chain links TRBV7-6 to TRBJ2-7; possible D gene TRBD2, 5 bases. Germline CDR1 is SGHVS and CDR2 is FNYEAQ. V was cut by 1 base and J by 9 bases, with 13 bases left in between. The CDR3 loop spans 13 amino acids.

This clonotype was seen repeatedly, ten times or more. The chain recombines TRBV6-8 with TRBJ1-2; D remains ambiguous. CDR3 length: 17 amino acids. Germline CDR1 MNHGY, CDR2 SAAAGT. Trimming took 3 bases from V and 0 from J, leaving 17 bases between them. The CDR3 region is CASSYPNSGRPNYGYTF. CDR3 nucleotides: TGTGCCAGCAGTTATCCCAATTCAGGACGGCCTAACTATGGCTACACCTTC.

This clonotype has a count of ten or more. The rearrangement joins TRBV10-3 to TRBJ2-3; 8 bases fit TRBD1. Per the germline V gene, CDR1 is ENHRY and CDR2 is SYGVKD. CDR3 length equals 14 residues. After removal of 7 bases from V and 1 base from J, the junction contained 4 bases not matched to a gene. As DNA, the CDR3 is TGTGCCATCAAGGACAGGGTAGGCACAGATACGCAGTATTTT. Amino acid sequence: CAIKDRVGTDTQYF.

V and J are TRBV19 and TRBJ2-1, with TRBD2 identical over 10 bases. J gave up 0 bases and V 3 bases, and 5 bases lay outside the gene matches. The CDR3 extends over 17 amino acids. CDR1 is LNHDA, CDR2 SQIVND, per germline (reference sequence). The CDR3 coding sequence is TGTGCCAGTAGTATGTCCGGGACTAGCGACTCCTACAATGAGCAGTTCTTC. This encodes CASSMSGTSDSYNEQFF.

This clonotype was seen repeatedly, ten times or more. The V gene is TRBV7-9, the J gene TRBJ1-5; D remains ambiguous. Looked up from germline, CDR1 is SEHNR and CDR2 is FQNEAQ (reference sequence). The V and J ends lost 1 base and 4 bases respectively, with 14 bases between them. This CDR3 contains 16 residues. The CDR3 sequence: CASSLVAPFGNQPQHF. Written as DNA, the CDR3 is TGTGCCAGCAGCTTAGTGGCACCCTTCGGGAATCAGCCCCAGCATTTT.

This clonotype was seen only a few times. V usage is TRBV12-3 or TRBV12-4 and J usage is TRBJ1-3, with D perhaps TRBD1 (5 bases). This CDR3 contains 15 residues. With 5 bases removed from V and 0 bases from J, the gap between germline ends came to 11 bases. The CDR3 nucleotides are TGTGCCAGCAGTGTGGACATAAACTCTGGAAACACCATATATTTT. Its protein product is CASSVDINSGNTIYF.

This clonotype was observed at least ten times. The CDR3 bases are TGTGCCAGCAGTCTAACAGCGGGAGGGGGCACAGATACGCAGTATTTT. Amino acid sequence: CASSLTAGGGTDTQYF. This chain connects TRBV27 to TRBJ2-3; the match to TRBD2 covers 10 bases. The CDR3 totals 16 residues. The germline V gene encodes CDR1 MNHEY and CDR2 SMNVEV (reference sequence). The V segment lost 5 bases and the J segment 1 base; nucleotides outside the gene matches: 6.

This clonotype was seen at least ten times. The CDR3 region is CASSPGLAGASEQFF. The CDR3 DNA follows: TGTGCCAGCAGCCCGGGACTAGCGGGAGCGAGTGAGCAGTTCTTC. The chain links TRBV7-2 to TRBJ2-1; TRBD2 matches at 14 bases. CDR3 size: 15 residues. Germline trimming cut 5 bases from V and 9 bases from J; bases unmatched to any gene: 6. Germline CDR1 is SGHTA and CDR2 is FQGNSA.

V is TRBV5-5 and J is TRBJ2-3; 8 bases fit TRBD1. V shed 0 bases and J 7 bases; nucleotides not matched to a gene: 7. Germline V gene data show CDR1 as SGHKS and CDR2 as YYEKEE (reference sequence). CDR3 size: 15 residues. The CDR3 reads CASSLDRTGPNTQYF. CDR3 in DNA: TGTGCCAGCAGCTTGGATAGGACAGGGCCGAATACGCAGTATTTT.

With regard to this clonotype: Being one base from a much bigger clone, this may be a read error. The rearrangement links TRBV27 to TRBJ1-1; the D gene is possibly TRBD1 (5 bases). Germline lookup yields CDR1 MNHEY and CDR2 SMNVEV (reference sequence). CDR3 size: 18 residues. CDR3 in DNA: TGTGCCAGCAGCTTAAGGACCGGGACTCGAGGGGCGAGCACTAAAGCTTTCTTT. Encoded protein: CASSLRTGTRGASTKAFF.

The chain couples TRBV6-1 to TRBJ2-1; 9 bases match TRBD2. V lost 4 bases and J lost 8; bases outside the gene matches: 9. Germline lookup yields CDR1 MNHNS and CDR2 SASEGT. This CDR3 comprises 15 residues. This CDR3 reads CASSVAGTSSYEQFF. CDR3 in DNA: TGTGCCAGCAGTGTAGCCGGGACTAGCTCCTATGAGCAGTTCTTC.

The table lists this clonotype with a few counts. The chain carries TRBV3-1 and TRBJ2-1, with D perhaps matching TRBD2 (5 bases). Germline CDR1 reads LGHDT; CDR2 reads YNNKEL (reference sequence). This CDR3 has 13 amino acids. The V end lost 2 bases, the J end lost 4 bases, and 6 bases lay between the germline ends. The CDR3 sequence: CASSQTGYNEQFF. CDR3 bases: TGTGCCAGCAGCCAAACGGGATACAATGAGCAGTTCTTC.

Ten or more counts support this clonotype. The DNA is left out, because the CDR3 cannot be placed on it with certainty; the CDR3 is given as TCRdb lists it. CDR3 sequence reads: CASSSSGANNEQFF. The chain links TRBV12-3 or TRBV12-4 to TRBJ2-1; the table's D call, TRBD1, was not checked against the DNA. The CDR3 spans 14 residues, counting both ends.

Many counts were recorded for this clonotype. The CDR3 protein is CSVEGASGTFF. In DNA, the CDR3 is TGCAGCGTTGAGGGGGCCTCGGGGACTTTCTTT. V is TRBV29-1 and J is TRBJ1-1; possible D gene TRBD1, 6 bases. V was pared by 3 bases and J by 12 bases, with 14 bases between. Germline V gene lookup returns CDR1 SQVTM and CDR2 ANQGSEA. There are 11 residues in the CDR3. Complete variable domain (other parts from reference TRBV29-1 and TRBJ1-1): SAVISQKPSRDICQRGTSLTIQCQVDSQVTMMFWYRQQPGQSLTLIATANQGSEATYESGFVIDKFPISRPNLTFSTLTVSNMSPEDSSIYLCSVEGASGTFFGQGTRLTVV.

This clonotype was detected ten times or more. The V gene is TRBV27, the J gene TRBJ1-1; D is possibly TRBD1 (6 bases). Looked up from germline, CDR1 is MNHEY and CDR2 is SMNVEV (reference sequence). Trimming took off 1 base at V and 0 bases at J, with 12 bases between the two ends. The CDR3 has 16 residues. CDR3 nucleotides: TGTGCCAGCAGTTTATTTCAGGGGCGTGTGAACACTGAAGCTTTCTTT. Its protein product is CASSLFQGRVNTEAFF.

This clonotype was observed a handful of times. This rearrangement joins TRBV7-6 to TRBJ2-2; tentatively, D is TRBD1 (5 bases). V shed 1 base and J shed 1 base, with 10 bases lying between them. Looked up from germline, CDR1 is SGHVS and CDR2 is FNYEAQ. This CDR3 is 16 amino acids long. The CDR3 protein is CASSLGSTVNTGELFF. CDR3 sequence (DNA): TGTGCCAGCAGCTTAGGATCGACAGTGAACACCGGGGAGCTGTTTTTT.

Comments on this clonotype: A much larger clone lies one base from this, so it may be a read error. The chain joins TRBV7-2 to TRBJ2-1; 10 nucleotides align to TRBD1. The trim removed 5 bases at V and 9 bases at J, leaving 7 bases unmatched. The CDR3 consists of 14 residues. Germline V gene sequence: CDR1 SGHTA, CDR2 FQGNSA. The CDR3 is CASSTGQGGVEQFF. The CDR3 DNA sequence: TGTGCCAGCAGCACAGGACAGGGGGGCGTTGAGCAGTTCTTC.

This clonotype occurred many times. V gene TRBV7-9 combines with J gene TRBJ1-1; D is undetermined. The V gene lost 1 base and the J gene lost 0 bases, with 6 bases spanning the gap. The CDR3 runs 14 residues. The germline gives CDR1 SEHNR, CDR2 FQNEAQ (reference sequence). The CDR3 coding sequence is TGTGCCAGCAGCTTAGTCGCATTGAACACTGAAGCTTTCTTT. It encodes CASSLVALNTEAFF.

This clonotype was seen ten or more times. The gene calls are TRBV4-3 and TRBJ2-7; 7 bases are shared with TRBD1. Germline CDR1 is LGHNA and CDR2 is YSLEER. This CDR3 contains 14 residues. V was pared by 4 bases and J by 0 bases, with 3 bases of the junction left unmatched. The CDR3 is CASSPDRYSYEQYF. CDR3 DNA sequence: TGCGCCAGCAGCCCGGACAGGTACTCCTACGAGCAGTACTTC.

This clonotype was counted ten times or more. J is TRBJ2-7 and V is TRBV3-1; maybe TRBD2 (5 bases). CDR1 LGHDT and CDR2 YNNKEL come from the germline V gene (reference sequence). Trimming took off 4 bases at V and 0 bases at J, with 13 bases between the two ends. This CDR3 is built from 15 residues. The CDR3: CASSPSIGSSYEQYF. The DNA of the CDR3 is TGTGCCAGCAGCCCTTCGATAGGGAGCTCCTACGAGCAGTACTTC.

This chain's CDR3 is CASRNTIAGGLSGEQYF. CDR3 nucleotide sequence: TGTGCCAGCAGAAATACTATAGCGGGAGGGCTGTCGGGCGAGCAGTACTTC. The chain carries TRBV28 and TRBJ2-7; 11 nucleotides match TRBD2. V lost 6 bases, J lost 6 bases, and 16 bases stayed unmatched. The germline CDR1 and CDR2 sequences are MDHEN and SYDVKM. There are 17 residues in the CDR3. Full variable domain (outside the CDR3, taken from reference TRBV28 and TRBJ2-7): DVKVTQSSRYLVKRTGEKVFLECVQDMDHENMFWYRQDPGLGLRLIYFSYDVKMKEKGDIPEGYSVSREKKERFSLILESASTNQTSMYLCASRNTIAGGLSGEQYFGPGTRLTVT.

This clonotype was picked up a small number of times. The V gene is TRBV18, the J gene TRBJ1-2, with TRBD1 identical over 11 bases. V gave up 3 bases and J gave up 6 bases; unmatched junction bases: 6. Germline lookup yields CDR1 KGHSH and CDR2 LQKENI. The CDR3 extends over 15 amino acids. The DNA of the CDR3 is TGTGCCAGCTCACCGGGACAGGGGGGTATTGATGGCTACACCTTC. Residues: CASSPGQGGIDGYTF.

This clonotype was recorded at least ten times. The J gene is TRBJ1-2, the V gene TRBV4-1; TRBD1 matches 7 bases. V shed 0 bases and J 1 base; nucleotides not matched to a gene: 5. Germline CDR1 reads MGHRA; CDR2 reads YSYEKL. The CDR3 covers 16 residues. CDR3 protein: CASSQDSTGVNYGYTF. The CDR3 DNA sequence: TGCGCCAGCAGCCAAGATAGTACAGGGGTTAACTATGGCTACACCTTC.

This clonotype appeared many times. The chain employs TRBV20-1 and TRBJ2-3, with TRBD1 matching 7 bases. Germline CDR1 DFQATT, CDR2 SNEGSKA (reference sequence). Trimming removed 0 bases from V and 5 bases from J; junction bases left unmatched: 8. The CDR3 extends over 15 amino acids. DNA of the CDR3: TGCAGTGCTAGAGATGGTAGGACAGGCATAGATACGCAGTATTTT. It yields the protein CSARDGRTGIDTQYF.